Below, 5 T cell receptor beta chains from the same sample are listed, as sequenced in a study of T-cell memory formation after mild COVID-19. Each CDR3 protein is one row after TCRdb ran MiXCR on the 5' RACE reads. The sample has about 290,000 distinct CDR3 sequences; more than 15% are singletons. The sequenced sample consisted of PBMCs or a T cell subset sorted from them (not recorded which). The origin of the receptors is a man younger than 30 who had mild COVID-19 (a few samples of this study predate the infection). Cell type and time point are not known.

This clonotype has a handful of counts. CDR3 sequence: CASSLDSGDYNEQFF. CDR3 DNA: TGTGCCAGCAGTTTAGATAGCGGTGATTACAATGAGCAGTTCTTC. V and J are TRBV12-3 or TRBV12-4 and TRBJ2-1; D may be TRBD2 (6 bases). The CDR3 loop spans 15 amino acids. Trimming pared 1 base from V and 4 bases from J, leaving 11 bases between.

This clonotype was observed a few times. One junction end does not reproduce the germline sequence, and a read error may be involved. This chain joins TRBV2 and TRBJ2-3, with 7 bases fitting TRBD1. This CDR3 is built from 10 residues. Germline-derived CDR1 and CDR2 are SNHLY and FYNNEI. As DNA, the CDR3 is TGTGCCGGACAGACAGGGATGATTCATTTT. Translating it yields CAGQTGMIHF.

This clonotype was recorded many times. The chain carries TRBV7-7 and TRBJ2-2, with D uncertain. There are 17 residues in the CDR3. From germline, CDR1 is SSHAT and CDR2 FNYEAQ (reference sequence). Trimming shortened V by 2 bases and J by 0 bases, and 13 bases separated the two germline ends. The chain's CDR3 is CASSLSMADANTGELFF. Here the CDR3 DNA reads TGTGCCAGCAGCTTATCTATGGCGGACGCGAACACCGGGGAGCTGTTTTTT.

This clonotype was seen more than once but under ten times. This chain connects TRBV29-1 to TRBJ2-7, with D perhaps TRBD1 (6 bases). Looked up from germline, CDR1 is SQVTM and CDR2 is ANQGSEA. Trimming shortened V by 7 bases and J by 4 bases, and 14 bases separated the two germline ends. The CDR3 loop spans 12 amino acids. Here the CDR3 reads CSAGTSLYEQYV. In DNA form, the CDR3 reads TGCAGCGCCGGGACAAGCCTATACGAGCAGTACGTC.

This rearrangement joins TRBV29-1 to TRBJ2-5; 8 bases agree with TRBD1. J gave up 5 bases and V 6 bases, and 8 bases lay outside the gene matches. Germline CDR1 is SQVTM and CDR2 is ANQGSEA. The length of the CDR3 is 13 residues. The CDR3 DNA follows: TGCAGCGTCCGGACAGGGCCGTGGGAGACCCAGTACTTC. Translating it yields CSVRTGPWETQYF.